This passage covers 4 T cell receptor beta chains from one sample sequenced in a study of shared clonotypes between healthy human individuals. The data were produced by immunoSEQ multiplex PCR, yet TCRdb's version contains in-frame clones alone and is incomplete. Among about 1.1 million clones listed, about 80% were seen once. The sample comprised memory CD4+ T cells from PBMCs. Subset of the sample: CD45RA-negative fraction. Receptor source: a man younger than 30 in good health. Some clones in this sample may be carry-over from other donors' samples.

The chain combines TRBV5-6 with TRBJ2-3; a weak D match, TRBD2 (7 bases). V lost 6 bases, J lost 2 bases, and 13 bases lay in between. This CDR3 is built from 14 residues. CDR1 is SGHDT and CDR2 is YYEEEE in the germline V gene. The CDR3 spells CASNPGGATDTQYF. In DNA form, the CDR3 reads TGTGCCAGCAATCCGGGGGGCGCCACAGATACGCAGTATTTT.

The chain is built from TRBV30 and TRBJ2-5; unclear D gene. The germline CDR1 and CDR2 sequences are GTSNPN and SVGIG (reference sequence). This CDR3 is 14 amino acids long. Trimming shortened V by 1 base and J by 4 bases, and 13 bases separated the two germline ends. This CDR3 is CAWSGPWVGETQYF. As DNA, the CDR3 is TGTGCCTGGAGTGGACCTTGGGTTGGAGAGACCCAGTACTTC.

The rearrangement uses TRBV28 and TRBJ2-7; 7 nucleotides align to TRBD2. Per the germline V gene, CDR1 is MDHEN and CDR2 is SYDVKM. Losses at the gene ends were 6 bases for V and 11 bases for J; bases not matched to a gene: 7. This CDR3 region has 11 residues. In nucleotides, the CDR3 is TGTGCCAGCAGCTTCCGCGGGAGTAAGTACTTC. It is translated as CASSFRGSKYF.

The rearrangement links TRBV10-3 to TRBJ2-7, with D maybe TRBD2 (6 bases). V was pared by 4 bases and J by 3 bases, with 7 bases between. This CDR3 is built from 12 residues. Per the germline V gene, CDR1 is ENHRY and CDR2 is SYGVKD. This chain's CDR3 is CAISGGDYEQYF. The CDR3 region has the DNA TGTGCCATCAGTGGGGGGGACTACGAGCAGTACTTC.